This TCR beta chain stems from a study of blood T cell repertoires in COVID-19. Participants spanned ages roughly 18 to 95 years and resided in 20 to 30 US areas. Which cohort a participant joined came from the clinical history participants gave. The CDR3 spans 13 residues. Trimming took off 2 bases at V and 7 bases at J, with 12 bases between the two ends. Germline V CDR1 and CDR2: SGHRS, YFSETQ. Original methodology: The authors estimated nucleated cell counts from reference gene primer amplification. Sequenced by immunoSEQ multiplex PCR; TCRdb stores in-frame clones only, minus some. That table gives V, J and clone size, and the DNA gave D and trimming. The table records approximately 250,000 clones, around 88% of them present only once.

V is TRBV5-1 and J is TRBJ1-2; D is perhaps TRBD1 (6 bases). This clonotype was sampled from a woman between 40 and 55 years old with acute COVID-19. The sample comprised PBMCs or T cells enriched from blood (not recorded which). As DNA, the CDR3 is TGCGCCAGCAGCTTTGAAGGGACAAGTGGCTACACCTTC. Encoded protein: CASSFEGTSGYTF. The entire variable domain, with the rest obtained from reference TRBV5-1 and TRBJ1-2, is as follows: KAGVTQTPRYLIKTRGQQVTLSCSPISGHRSVSWYQQTPGQGLQFLFEYFSETQRNKGNFPGRFSGRQFSNSRSEMNVSTLELGDSALYLCASSFEGTSGYTFGSGTRLTVV.